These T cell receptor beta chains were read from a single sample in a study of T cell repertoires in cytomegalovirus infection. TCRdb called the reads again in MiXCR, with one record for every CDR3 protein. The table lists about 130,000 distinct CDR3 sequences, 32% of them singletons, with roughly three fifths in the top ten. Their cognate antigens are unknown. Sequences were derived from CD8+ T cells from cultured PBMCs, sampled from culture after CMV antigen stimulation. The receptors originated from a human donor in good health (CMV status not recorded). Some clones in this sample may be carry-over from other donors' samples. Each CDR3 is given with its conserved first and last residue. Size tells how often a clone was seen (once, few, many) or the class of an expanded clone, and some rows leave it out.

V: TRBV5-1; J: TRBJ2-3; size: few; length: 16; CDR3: CASSLVQRGGRDTQYF
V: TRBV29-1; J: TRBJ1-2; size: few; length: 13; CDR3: CSVEVGRVGGYTF
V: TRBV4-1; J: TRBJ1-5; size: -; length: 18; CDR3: CASSQVNGGAYSNQPQHF
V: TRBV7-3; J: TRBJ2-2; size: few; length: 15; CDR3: CASSLSGAFTGELFF
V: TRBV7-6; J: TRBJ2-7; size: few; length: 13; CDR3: CASSPGGAYEQYF
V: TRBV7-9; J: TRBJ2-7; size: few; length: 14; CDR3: CASSFSQASGEQYF
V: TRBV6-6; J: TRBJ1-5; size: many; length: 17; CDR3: CASSYPGGLYSNQPQHF
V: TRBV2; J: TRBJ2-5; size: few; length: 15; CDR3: CASSEAGGLQETQYF
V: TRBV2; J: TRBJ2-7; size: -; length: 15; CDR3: CASSEASGSTYEQYF
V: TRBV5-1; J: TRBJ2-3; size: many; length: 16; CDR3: CASSGGLAGNTDTQYF
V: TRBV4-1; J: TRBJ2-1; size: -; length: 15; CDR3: CASSQDTGSGNEQFF
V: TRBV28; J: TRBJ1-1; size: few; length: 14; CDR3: CASSFMGTNTEAFF